Each of the 32 T cell receptor beta chains below was sequenced from the same sample in a study of shared clonotypes between healthy human individuals. Clones were sequenced by immunoSEQ multiplex PCR, and TCRdb holds only the in-frame ones, with some missing. The top ten clones hold approximately 0.067% of a sample with under 600,000 clones, 90% to 97% of them seen once. Material for sequencing was naive CD4+ T cells sorted from blood. As to subset: CD45RA+ positively selected. The receptors were gathered from a woman in her 30s in good health.

The sample holds one count of this clone. The chain has TRBV9 and TRBJ2-3; D is unresolved. Germline loops: CDR1 SGDLS, CDR2 YYNGEE. The CDR3 spans 12 residues. V dropped 4 bases and J dropped 7 bases, with 10 bases sitting between them. CDR3 amino acids: CASSPDLNTQYF. CDR3 DNA sequence: TGTGCCAGCAGCCCAGACCTCAATACGCAGTATTTT.

This chain joins TRBV27 and TRBJ1-1; TRBD1 is a possible D gene (6 bases). Trimming took 2 bases from V and 3 from J, leaving 13 bases between them. The CDR3 sequence is 15 residues long. CDR1 is MNHEY, CDR2 SMNVEV, per germline (reference sequence). Here the CDR3 reads CASSLHRDWDTEAFF. The CDR3, as DNA: TGTGCCAGCAGTTTACACAGGGATTGGGACACTGAAGCTTTCTTT.

The rearrangement joins TRBV2 to TRBJ2-1; D is unresolved. The germline CDR1 and CDR2 sequences are SNHLY and FYNNEI. The CDR3 is made up of 14 amino acids. Trimming took off 7 bases at V and 8 bases at J, with 18 bases between the two ends. CDR3: CASKGASNPHEQFF. The CDR3 region has the DNA TGTGCCAGCAAGGGCGCCTCTAACCCGCATGAGCAGTTCTTC.

The chain is built from TRBV28 and TRBJ2-7, with D perhaps matching TRBD1 (5 bases). V lost 8 bases, J lost 0 bases, and 17 bases lay in between. The CDR3 is made up of 15 amino acids. Germline V CDR1 and CDR2: MDHEN, SYDVKM. Here the CDR3 reads CASSIAWTPSYEQYF. The CDR3 nucleotides read TGTGCCAGCTCCATAGCTTGGACACCCTCCTACGAGCAGTACTTC. The full variable domain, with the rest looked up from reference TRBV28 and TRBJ2-7, is DVKVTQSSRYLVKRTGEKVFLECVQDMDHENMFWYRQDPGLGLRLIYFSYDVKMKEKGDIPEGYSVSREKKERFSLILESASTNQTSMYLCASSIAWTPSYEQYFGPGTRLTVT.

The rearrangement joins TRBV6-5 to TRBJ2-7; either TRBD1 or TRBD2 may fit D (6 bases each). The CDR3 is 16 residues long. The V and J ends lost 4 bases and 0 bases respectively, with 16 bases between them. The V gene's germline CDR1 is MNHEY and CDR2 SVGAGI. The CDR3 coding sequence is TGTGCCAGCAGTTCTCGGGGGCGCCGATACTCCTACGAGCAGTACTTC. Translating it yields CASSSRGRRYSYEQYF.

Here the CDR3 DNA reads TGTGCCAGCAGCTACGGCAGGGGAGGCTACAATGAGCAGTTCTTC. It translates to CASSYGRGGYNEQFF. The chain carries TRBV7-3 and TRBJ2-1; D could derive from TRBD1 or TRBD2 (6 bases each). This CDR3 is 15 amino acids long. Germline CDR1 is SGHTA and CDR2 is FQGTGA. Between the trimmed V and J ends, which lost 4 bases and 3 bases, there was a span of 13 bases.

The rearrangement links TRBV19 to TRBJ2-3, with 7 nucleotides matching TRBD1. The ends lost 0 bases at V and 0 bases at J; junction bases unmatched: 6. CDR3 length: 17 amino acids. Germline V gene sequence: CDR1 LNHDA, CDR2 SQIVND (reference sequence). CDR3 in DNA: TGTGCCAGTAGTATAGAGAAGGGGGCGGTGAGCACAGATACGCAGTATTTT. Amino acids: CASSIEKGAVSTDTQYF.

This CDR3 is CSVGVLAGGPSYNEQFF. CDR3 in DNA: TGCAGCGTTGGGGTACTAGCGGGAGGGCCCTCCTACAATGAGCAGTTCTTC. The chain employs TRBV29-1 and TRBJ2-1, with 13 positions matching TRBD2. From germline, CDR1 is SQVTM and CDR2 ANQGSEA. This CDR3 is 17 amino acids long. Unmatched junction bases numbered 6, after V lost 4 bases and J lost 0 bases.

This chain joins TRBV2 and TRBJ2-1, with D unclear. The CDR3 runs 15 residues. Trimming stripped 2 bases from V and 2 bases from J, with 10 bases between. From germline, CDR1 is SNHLY and CDR2 FYNNEI. The CDR3 loop is CASSEKEGAYNEQFF. The CDR3 DNA sequence: TGTGCCAGCAGTGAAAAAGAAGGCGCCTACAATGAGCAGTTCTTC.

The chain carries TRBV5-1 and TRBJ2-1, with 13 bases fitting TRBD2. The junction had 8 bases not matched to a gene; V was cut back by 9 bases and J by 5 bases. This CDR3 comprises 15 residues. Germline V lookup: CDR1 SGHRS, CDR2 YFSETQ. CDR3 in amino acids: CATQGLAGAHNEQFF. CDR3 DNA sequence: TGCGCCACCCAAGGACTAGCGGGAGCTCACAATGAGCAGTTCTTC.

Of note for this clone: At one end the junction does not follow the germline gene, possibly because of a read error. The V gene is TRBV19, the J gene TRBJ2-7; possibly TRBD2 for D (5 bases). Germline values: CDR1 LNHDA, CDR2 SQIVND (reference sequence). The CDR3 length is 17 residues. This CDR3 reads CASSIGPVQAGSYEHYF. For the CDR3, the DNA is TGTGCCAGTAGTATAGGGCCAGTGCAGGCGGGCTCCTACGAGCATTACTTC.

The V call is TRBV27, the J call TRBJ2-6; D gene ambiguous. The CDR3 loop spans 13 amino acids. The germline V gene encodes CDR1 MNHEY and CDR2 SMNVEV (reference sequence). The V gene lost 6 bases and the J gene lost 4 bases, with 7 bases spanning the gap. The CDR3 is CASRVGGANVLTF. The CDR3 nucleotides read TGTGCCAGCAGGGTGGGGGGGGCCAACGTCCTGACTTTC.

The rearrangement joins TRBV4-1 to TRBJ2-7, with D maybe TRBD1 (6 bases). This CDR3 is 16 amino acids long. V lost 0 bases to trimming and J lost 0 bases, with 12 bases between them. Germline V gene sequence: CDR1 MGHRA, CDR2 YSYEKL. The CDR3, as DNA: TGCGCCAGCAGCCAAGATGGGACAACTATCTCCTACGAGCAGTACTTC. It is translated as CASSQDGTTISYEQYF.

In its sample, this clone was seen once. The chain joins TRBV25-1 to TRBJ2-5, with D perhaps matching TRBD1 (6 bases). Looked up from germline, CDR1 is MGHDK and CDR2 is SYGVNS. Trimming took 5 bases from V and 5 from J, leaving 15 bases between them. The CDR3 consists of 14 residues. The DNA of the CDR3 is TGTGCCAGCAGTACCCCACAGGGAAGGGAGACCCAGTACTTC. Translating it yields CASSTPQGRETQYF. Drawing the rest from reference TRBV25-1 and TRBJ2-5, the complete variable domain is EADIYQTPRYLVIGTGKKITLECSQTMGHDKMYWYQQDPGMELHLIHYSYGVNSTEKGDLSSESTVSRIRTEHFPLTLESARPSHTSQYLCASSTPQGRETQYFGPGTRLLVL.

The CDR3 nucleotides are TGTGCCAGCAGCTTACCTAGCGGGAGTCTTGTTACGCAGTATTTT. Its translation is CASSLPSGSLVTQYF. The V gene is TRBV11-1, the J gene TRBJ2-3; TRBD2 aligns across 10 bases. There are 15 residues in the CDR3. V dropped 2 bases and J dropped 8; count of bases not matched to a gene: 7. Per the germline V gene, CDR1 is SGHAT and CDR2 is FQDESV (reference sequence).

Only one count was recorded for this clone. The chain recombines TRBV28 with TRBJ1-2; 9 bases are a match to TRBD1. The V segment lost 6 bases and the J segment 5 bases; nucleotides outside the gene matches: 7. The germline gives CDR1 MDHEN, CDR2 SYDVKM. The CDR3 has 14 residues. For the CDR3, the DNA is TGTGCCAGCAGACGTACAGGGGGCGTATATGGCTACACCTTC. It codes for CASRRTGGVYGYTF.

This clone was detected only once. This rearrangement joins TRBV6-1 to TRBJ2-2; TRBD2 matches 11 bases. The length of the CDR3 is 16 residues. Germline CDR1 and CDR2: MNHNS and SASEGT. V dropped 4 bases and J dropped 6; count of bases not matched to a gene: 7. The CDR3 nucleotides are TGTGCCAGCAGTGCTGGGGGGACTAGCGGCGCCGGGGAGCTGTTTTTT. It codes for CASSAGGTSGAGELFF.

V is TRBV28 and J is TRBJ2-5; 11 nucleotides agree with TRBD1. Germline lookup yields CDR1 MDHEN and CDR2 SYDVKM. The junction had 11 bases not matched to a gene; V was cut back by 5 bases and J by 0 bases. The CDR3 extends over 18 amino acids. The CDR3 is CASSPPRGTGGHQETQYF. CDR3 nucleotides: TGTGCCAGCAGTCCCCCCCGTGGGACAGGGGGACACCAAGAGACCCAGTACTTC.

The chain uses TRBV6-5 and TRBJ2-3; 12 positions match TRBD2. CDR3 length: 15 residues. V was pared by 4 bases and J by 3 bases, with 2 bases of the junction left unmatched. Per germline, CDR1 MNHEY and CDR2 SVGAGI. The CDR3 here is CASSSTSGSTDTQYF. CDR3 DNA sequence: TGTGCCAGCAGTTCGACTAGCGGGAGTACAGATACGCAGTATTTT.

The rearrangement uses TRBV28 and TRBJ2-7; TRBD2 aligns across 7 bases. Germline trimming cut 5 bases from V and 4 bases from J; bases unmatched to any gene: 8. This CDR3 spans 14 amino acids. Germline lookup yields CDR1 MDHEN and CDR2 SYDVKM. CDR3 sequence (DNA): TGTGCCAGCAGTACCCGGACTAGTTCTTACGAGCAGTACTTC. It encodes CASSTRTSSYEQYF.

The chain joins TRBV5-8 to TRBJ2-7, with no clear D. Trimming shortened V by 3 bases and J by 0 bases, and 10 bases separated the two germline ends. The CDR3 is made up of 14 amino acids. Per germline, CDR1 SGHTS and CDR2 YDEGEE. CDR3 loop: CASSSWRNSYEQYF. The DNA for the CDR3 is TGTGCCAGCAGCTCATGGAGAAACTCCTACGAGCAGTACTTC.

The rearrangement uses TRBV6-1 and TRBJ1-4; D is uncertain. Germline values: CDR1 MNHNS, CDR2 SASEGT. This CDR3 is built from 14 residues. Trimming took 6 bases from V and 3 from J, leaving 11 bases between them. The CDR3 region is CASRSGPANEKLFF. CDR3 sequence (DNA): TGTGCCAGCAGATCAGGCCCAGCTAATGAAAAACTGTTTTTT.

The chain has TRBV5-1 and TRBJ2-7; 7 nucleotides line up with TRBD1. Germline lookup yields CDR1 SGHRS and CDR2 YFSETQ. Unmatched junction bases numbered 18, after V lost 1 base and J lost 5 bases. The CDR3 is made up of 18 amino acids. CDR3 bases: TGCGCCAGCAGCTTGTATCACTCTTCTGAGGGGGCAATGAACGAGCAGTACTTC. Its translation: CASSLYHSSEGAMNEQYF.

The chain has TRBV7-8 and TRBJ2-1; 7 nucleotides match TRBD2. The CDR3 loop spans 14 amino acids. Trimming took 6 bases from V and 8 from J; bases not matched to a gene: 10. The germline V gene encodes CDR1 SGHVS and CDR2 FQNEAQ. The chain's CDR3 is CASRSKRESHEQFF. As DNA, the CDR3 is TGTGCCAGCAGATCAAAGCGGGAATCGCATGAGCAGTTCTTC.

V gene TRBV25-1 combines with J gene TRBJ2-6, with TRBD2 as a possible D gene (5 bases). Trimming pared 8 bases from V and 0 bases from J, leaving 8 bases between. This CDR3 contains 14 residues. The germline V gene has CDR1 MGHDK and CDR2 SYGVNS. The chain's CDR3 is CASLRDSGANVLTF. The CDR3 DNA sequence: TGTGCCAGCTTGAGGGACTCTGGGGCCAACGTCCTGACTTTC.

The chain uses TRBV6-5 and TRBJ2-3; TRBD1 matches at 9 bases. Germline loops: CDR1 MNHEY, CDR2 SVGAGI. Losses at the gene ends were 6 bases for V and 4 bases for J; bases not matched to a gene: 8. The CDR3 extends over 15 amino acids. The CDR3 region has the DNA TGTGCCAGCAGCTCCGGGACAGGGTGGGCAGATACGCAGTATTTT. Its protein product is CASSSGTGWADTQYF.

V gene TRBV6-1 combines with J gene TRBJ1-5; 10 bases agree with TRBD1. V was clipped by 5 bases and J by 3 bases; unmatched bases: 4. Germline V lookup: CDR1 MNHNS, CDR2 SASEGT. This CDR3 is 15 amino acids long. The CDR3 sequence: CASSLDRGTNQPQHF. The CDR3 DNA sequence: TGTGCCAGCAGTCTGGACAGGGGGACCAATCAGCCCCAGCATTTT.

The chain couples TRBV5-4 to TRBJ2-2; D is ambiguous. Germline CDR1 SGHNT, CDR2 YYREEE (reference sequence). The CDR3 runs to 14 residues. V was shortened by 1 base and J by 1 base, with 5 bases between the two germline ends. CDR3 bases: TGTGCCAGCAGCTTGTTAGAGAACACCGGGGAGCTGTTTTTT. Its translation is CASSLLENTGELFF.

This clone was observed once. The chain combines TRBV19 with TRBJ2-3; D remains ambiguous. Trimming removed 2 bases from V and 3 bases from J, with 9 bases in between. Germline loops: CDR1 LNHDA, CDR2 SQIVND (reference sequence). CDR3 length: 14 amino acids. The chain's CDR3 is CASSIRAQTDTQYF. The CDR3 region has the DNA TGTGCCAGTAGTATAAGGGCCCAAACAGATACGCAGTATTTT.

CDR3 region: CASSPQAPGKAQHF. The CDR3 nucleotides read TGTGCCAGCAGCCCACAGGCCCCAGGCAAGGCCCAGCATTTT. V gene TRBV6-5 combines with J gene TRBJ1-5; perhaps TRBD1 as D (5 bases). Germline CDR1 reads MNHEY; CDR2 reads SVGAGI. The CDR3 is made up of 14 amino acids. V was trimmed by 6 bases and J by 11 bases, leaving 20 bases between them.

The gene calls are TRBV9 and TRBJ2-3; D could derive from TRBD1 or TRBD2 (5 bases each). CDR3 length equals 18 residues. The V end was cut by 0 bases, the J end by 1 base, with 18 bases between. CDR1 SGDLS and CDR2 YYNGEE come from the germline V gene. Written as DNA, the CDR3 is TGTGCCAGCAGCGTAGTGGGGGACGGTCGTCCTGGCACAGATACGCAGTATTTT. This codes for CASSVVGDGRPGTDTQYF.

The rearrangement uses TRBV5-6 and TRBJ2-7; no definite D call. The CDR3 is 14 amino acids. CDR1 and CDR2 (germline): SGHDT, YYEEEE. V shed 2 bases and J shed 6 bases, with 15 bases lying between them. The CDR3 DNA is TGTGCCAGCAGCTTCCAGGCAGGTAGGAGCGAGCAGTACTTC. Its translation: CASSFQAGRSEQYF.